Listed below are T cell receptor beta chains from one sample, sequenced in a study of T cell repertoires in cytomegalovirus infection. TCRdb recomputed calls from the reads with MiXCR, one row per CDR3 protein. The data show some 250,000 distinct CDR3 sequences, with around 8.7% seen just once and approximately 16% held by the top ten. The sample comprised PBMCs. These receptors all come from a human donor in good health (CMV status not recorded). Some clones in this sample may be carry-over from other donors' samples. Both conserved end residues are part of each CDR3. D genes are given only for firm matches. Clone size is shown for a subset of rows, as once, few, many or a class of expanded clone.

d_call | clone_size | j_call | v_call | cdr3_nt | cdr3_aa
. | . | TRBJ1-2 | TRBV20-1 | TGCAGTGCTAGAGACCCGGGCAGCGGCTACACCTTC | CSARDPGSGYTF
. | . | TRBJ1-5 | TRBV7-2 | TGTGCCAGCAGCTTAGGGGCTTCCAGGGTGAGGGGCCAGCCCCAGCATTTT | CASSLGASRVRGQPQHF
TRBD2 | many | TRBJ2-5 | TRBV5-1 | TGCGCCAGCAGCTTGGCCCGGTCCGCGGGGGGTCAAGAGACCCAGTACTTC | CASSLARSAGGQETQYF
. | . | TRBJ1-2 | TRBV19 | TGTGCCAGTAGTATAGATCCTTCCGAACTTGGCTACACCTTC | CASSIDPSELGYTF
TRBD1 | many | TRBJ2-1 | TRBV7-8 | TGTGCCAGCAGCTCCCCCCCCCGGGACAGGACTCAGCAGTTCTTC | CASSSPPRDRTQQFF
TRBD1 | many | TRBJ2-1 | TRBV20-1 | TGCAGTGCGATACCGGGACAGGGTAGTCATAATGAGCAGTTCTTC | CSAIPGQGSHNEQFF
. | . | TRBJ2-7 | TRBV28 | TGTGCCAGCAGTCAAGGGGATTCCTACGAGCAGTACTTC | CASSQGDSYEQYF
. | many | TRBJ1-3 | TRBV6-2/TRBV6-3 | TGTGCCAGCCGAACCCAGCGTTTCTCTGGAAACACCATATATTTT | CASRTQRFSGNTIYF
. | few | TRBJ2-7 | TRBV6-8 | TGTGCCACCCACGGGAGTCCTCTTATCGAGCAGTACTTC | CATHGSPLIEQYF
. | many | TRBJ1-1 | TRBV11-1 | TGTGCCAGCAGCGGGAGGGTCTCGAAGGCTGAAGCTTTCTTT | CASSGRVSKAEAFF
TRBD1 | . | TRBJ2-1 | TRBV11-3 | TGTGCCAGCAGCTTATCGACAGGGCGGTTGAATGAGCAGTTCTTC | CASSLSTGRLNEQFF
TRBD2 | many | TRBJ2-1 | TRBV4-1 | TGCGCCAGCAGGACCTCGACAGCGGGAGGCTACAATGAGCAGTTCTTC | CASRTSTAGGYNEQFF
TRBD1 | few | TRBJ1-5 | TRBV4-3 | TGCGCCAGCAGCCAAGAGTGGAGGGGGCGCGGGGGTAGCAATCAGCCCCAGCATTTT | CASSQEWRGRGGSNQPQHF
. | . | TRBJ1-6 | TRBV7-6 | TGTGCCAGCAGCTTATCCCCGTTGGGGAGAGGGGGCTCCTATAATTCACCCCTCCACTTT | CASSLSPLGRGGSYNSPLHF
TRBD1 | many | TRBJ1-4 | TRBV12-3/TRBV12-4 | TGTGCCACCACAGGGGGGACTAATGAAAAACTGTTTTTT | CATTGGTNEKLFF
TRBD1 | few | TRBJ1-5 | TRBV20-1 | TGCAGTGCTAGACCGACAGGGAAATCCCAAAATCAGCCCCAGCATTTT | CSARPTGKSQNQPQHF
. | many | TRBJ1-1 | TRBV7-2 | TGTGCCAGCAGCTGGGGGGCTGGGATGAACACTGAAGCTTTCTTT | CASSWGAGMNTEAFF
. | many | TRBJ2-2 | TRBV7-8 | TGTGCCAGCAGCTTAGGGTTTGGACAGTTGAACACCGGGGAGCTGTTTTTT | CASSLGFGQLNTGELFF
. | many | TRBJ1-5 | TRBV28 | TGTGCCAGCAGTTTGGATCAGCCCCAGCATTTT | CASSLDQPQHF
. | few | TRBJ1-1 | TRBV19 | TGTGCCAGTATCGCGGACGGAGTGAACACTGAAGCTTTCTTT | CASIADGVNTEAFF
. | few | TRBJ1-5 | TRBV28 | TGTGCCAGCCTACCCCTCAATCCGGATTTTTATAGCAATCAGCCCCAGCATTTT | CASLPLNPDFYSNQPQHF
TRBD1 | many | TRBJ2-3 | TRBV7-2 | TGTGCCAGCACCGGACAGGCGCGCACAGATACGCAGTATTTT | CASTGQARTDTQYF
. | . | TRBJ2-7 | TRBV12-5 | TGTGCTAGTGGTTTGGACTCCCTCGGGACCCCCTCTCGGGAGCAGTACTTC | CASGLDSLGTPSREQYF
. | . | TRBJ1-2 | TRBV4-3 | TGCGCCAGCAGCCAAGATGTGGGGGGTTCTAGCGGCTACACCTTC | CASSQDVGGSSGYTF
TRBD1 | many | TRBJ1-2 | TRBV7-3 | TGTGCCAGCAGCTTAGGAGAGGGGGCAAACTATGGCTACACCTTC | CASSLGEGANYGYTF
. | . | TRBJ1-2 | TRBV7-2 | TGTGCCAGCAGCTTAGCGAGGGAGAACTATGGCTACACCTTC | CASSLARENYGYTF
. | many | TRBJ1-2 | TRBV29-1 | TGCAGCGTTGAAGGGGGGTCCTATGGCTACACCTTC | CSVEGGSYGYTF
. | many | TRBJ2-7 | TRBV7-8 | TGTGCCAGCAGCTTTTCTTCCCACGAGCAGTACTTC | CASSFSSHEQYF
TRBD2 | . | TRBJ2-3 | TRBV6-8 | TGTGCCAGCAGTCCGGCTCCCGGGACTAGCGGGGGGGTGGGGCAGTATTTT | CASSPAPGTSGGVGQYF
. | many | TRBJ2-2 | TRBV6-2/TRBV6-3 | TGTGCCAGCAGTTACTCAGGGGCCGACTATAAATCGAACACCGGGGAGCTGTTTTTT | CASSYSGADYKSNTGELFF
. | . | TRBJ1-2 | TRBV28 | TGTGCCAGCAGTTTAATGATCGGGGGAAGAGAATATGGCTACACCTTC | CASSLMIGGREYGYTF
. | few | TRBJ1-4 | TRBV11-2 | TGTGCCAGCAGCTTAATGGGTTATGAAAAACTGTTTTTT | CASSLMGYEKLFF
. | . | TRBJ2-3 | TRBV29-1 | TGCAGCGTCTCACGACAGACAGATACGCAGTATTTT | CSVSRQTDTQYF
. | many | TRBJ1-1 | TRBV19 | TGTGCCAGTAGTTCTATATTGGGACTCTCTCTTCTTGCTTTCTTT | CASSSILGLSLLAFF